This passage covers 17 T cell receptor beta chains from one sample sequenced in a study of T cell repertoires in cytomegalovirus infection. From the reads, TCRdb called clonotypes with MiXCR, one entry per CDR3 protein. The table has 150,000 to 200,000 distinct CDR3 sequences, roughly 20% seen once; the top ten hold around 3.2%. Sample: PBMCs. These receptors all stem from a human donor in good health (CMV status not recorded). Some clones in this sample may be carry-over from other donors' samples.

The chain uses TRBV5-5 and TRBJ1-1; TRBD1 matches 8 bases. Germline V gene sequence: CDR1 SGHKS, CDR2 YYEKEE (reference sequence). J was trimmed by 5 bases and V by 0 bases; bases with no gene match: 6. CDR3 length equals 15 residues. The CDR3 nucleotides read TGTGCCAGCAGCTTGGGAGCAGGGGGCAGGACTGAAGCTTTCTTT. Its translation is CASSLGAGGRTEAFF.

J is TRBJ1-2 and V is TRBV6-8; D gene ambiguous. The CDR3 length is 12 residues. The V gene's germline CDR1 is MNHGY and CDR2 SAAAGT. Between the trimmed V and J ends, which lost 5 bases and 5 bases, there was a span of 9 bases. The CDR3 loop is CASSDRGYGYTF. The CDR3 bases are TGTGCCAGCAGTGACCGAGGTTATGGCTACACCTTC.

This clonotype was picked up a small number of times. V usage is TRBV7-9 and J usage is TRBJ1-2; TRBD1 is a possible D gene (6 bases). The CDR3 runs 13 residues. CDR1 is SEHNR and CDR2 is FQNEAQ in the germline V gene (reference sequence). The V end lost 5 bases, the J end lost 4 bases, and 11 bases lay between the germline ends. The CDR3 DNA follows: TGTGCCAGCAGCGTCGGGACAATCTATGGCTACACCTTC. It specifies CASSVGTIYGYTF. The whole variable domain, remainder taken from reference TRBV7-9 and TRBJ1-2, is DTGVSQNPRHKITKRGQNVTFRCDPISEHNRLYWYRQTLGQGPEFLTYFQNEAQLEKSRLLSDRFSAERPKGSFSTLEIQRTEQGDSAMYLCASSVGTIYGYTFGSGTRLTVV.

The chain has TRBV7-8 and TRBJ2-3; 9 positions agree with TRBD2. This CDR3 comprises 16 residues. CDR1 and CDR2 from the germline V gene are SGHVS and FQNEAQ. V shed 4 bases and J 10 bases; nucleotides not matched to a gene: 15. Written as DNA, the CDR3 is TGTGCCAGCAGCTCCAGACTAGCGGACCCCCCCCTAGCGCAGTATTTT. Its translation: CASSSRLADPPLAQYF.

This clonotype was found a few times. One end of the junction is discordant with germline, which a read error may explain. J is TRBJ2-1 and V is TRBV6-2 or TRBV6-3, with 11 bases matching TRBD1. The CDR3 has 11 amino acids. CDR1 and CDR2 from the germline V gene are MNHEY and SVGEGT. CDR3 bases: TGTGCCAGCAGTCAAGGACAGGGGGCGATCTTC. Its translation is CASSQGQGAIF.

The CDR3 DNA follows: TGTGCCAGCAGTCTCATTAGCGGCAACTATGGCTACACCTTC. This encodes CASSLISGNYGYTF. The chain recombines TRBV7-4 with TRBJ1-2; unclear D gene. CDR1 is SGHVT, CDR2 SQSDAQ, per germline. V lost 6 bases, J lost 2 bases, and 13 bases lay in between. There are 14 residues in the CDR3.

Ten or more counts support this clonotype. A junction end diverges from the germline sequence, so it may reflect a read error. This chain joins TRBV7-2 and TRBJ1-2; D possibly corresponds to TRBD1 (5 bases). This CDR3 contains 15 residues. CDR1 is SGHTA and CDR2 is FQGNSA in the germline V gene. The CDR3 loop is CASSVAGTANYGYTF. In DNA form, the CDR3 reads TGTGCCAGCAGCGTAGCCGGGACCGCAAACTATGGCTACACCTTC.

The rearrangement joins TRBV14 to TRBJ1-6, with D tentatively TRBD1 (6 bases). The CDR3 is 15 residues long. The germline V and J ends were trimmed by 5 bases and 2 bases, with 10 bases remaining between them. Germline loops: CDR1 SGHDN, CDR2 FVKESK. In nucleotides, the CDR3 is TGTGCCAGCAGCATTCAGGGGCCCTATAATTCACCCCTCCACTTT. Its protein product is CASSIQGPYNSPLHF.

For the CDR3, the DNA is TGCAGCGTTACGGGACTTCAGATGGCAGATACGCAGTATTTT. As protein: CSVTGLQMADTQYF. V is TRBV29-1 and J is TRBJ2-3; D perhaps matches TRBD2 (6 bases). Trimming pared 5 bases from V and 4 bases from J, leaving 16 bases between. Germline CDR1 and CDR2: SQVTM and ANQGSEA. The CDR3 has 14 residues.

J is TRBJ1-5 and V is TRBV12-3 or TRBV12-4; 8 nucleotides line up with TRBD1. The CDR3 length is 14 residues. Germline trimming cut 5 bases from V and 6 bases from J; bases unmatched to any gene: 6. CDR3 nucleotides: TGTGCCAGCAGTCCAGACAGGGGATTTCAGCCCCAGCATTTT. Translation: CASSPDRGFQPQHF.

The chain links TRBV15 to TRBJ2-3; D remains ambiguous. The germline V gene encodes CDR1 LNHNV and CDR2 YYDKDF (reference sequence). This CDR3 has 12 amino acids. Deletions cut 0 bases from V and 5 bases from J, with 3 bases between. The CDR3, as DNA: TGTGCCACCAGCAGAGAAAAAGATACGCAGTATTTT. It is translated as CATSREKDTQYF.

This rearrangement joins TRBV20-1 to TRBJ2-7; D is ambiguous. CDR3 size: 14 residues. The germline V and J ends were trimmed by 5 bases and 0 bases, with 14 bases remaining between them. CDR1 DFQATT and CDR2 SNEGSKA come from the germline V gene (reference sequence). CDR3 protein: CSAPPGRNSYEQYF. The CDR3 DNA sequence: TGCAGTGCTCCGCCCGGACGTAACTCCTACGAGCAGTACTTC.

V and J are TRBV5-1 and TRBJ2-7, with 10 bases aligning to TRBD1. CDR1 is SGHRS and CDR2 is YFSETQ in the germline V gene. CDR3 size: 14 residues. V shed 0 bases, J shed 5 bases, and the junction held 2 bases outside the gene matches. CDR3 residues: CASSLGQGANEQYF. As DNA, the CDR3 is TGCGCCAGCAGCTTGGGACAGGGGGCTAACGAGCAGTACTTC.

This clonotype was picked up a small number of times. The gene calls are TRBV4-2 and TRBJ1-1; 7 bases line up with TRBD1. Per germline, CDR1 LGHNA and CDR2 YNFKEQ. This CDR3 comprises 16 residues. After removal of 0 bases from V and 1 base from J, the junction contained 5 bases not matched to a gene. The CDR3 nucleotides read TGTGCCAGCAGCCAAGATGCCCCAGGGGGGAACACTGAAGCTTTCTTT. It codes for CASSQDAPGGNTEAFF.

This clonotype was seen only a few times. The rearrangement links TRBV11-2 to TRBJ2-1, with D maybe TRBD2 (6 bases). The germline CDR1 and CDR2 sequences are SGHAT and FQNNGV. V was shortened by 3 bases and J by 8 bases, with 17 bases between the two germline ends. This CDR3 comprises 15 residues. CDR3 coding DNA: TGTGCCAGCAGCTTTGGGGGGAGATCTCGGGATGAGCAGTTCTTC. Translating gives CASSFGGRSRDEQFF.

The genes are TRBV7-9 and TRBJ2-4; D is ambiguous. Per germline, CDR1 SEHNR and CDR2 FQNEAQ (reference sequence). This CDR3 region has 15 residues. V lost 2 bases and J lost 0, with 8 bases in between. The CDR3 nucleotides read TGTGCCAGCAGCTTAACAGAACTAGCCAAAAACATTCAGTACTTC. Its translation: CASSLTELAKNIQYF.

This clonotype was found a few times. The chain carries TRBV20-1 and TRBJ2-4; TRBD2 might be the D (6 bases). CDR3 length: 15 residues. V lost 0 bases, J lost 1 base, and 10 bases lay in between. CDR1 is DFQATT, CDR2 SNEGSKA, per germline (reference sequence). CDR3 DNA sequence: TGCAGTGCTAGAGAGGGGACTTTGGCCAAAAACATTCAGTACTTC. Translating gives CSAREGTLAKNIQYF.